This T cell receptor (beta chain) appears in the sequencing data of a study of tumor-infiltrating lymphocytes in primary liver carcinoma. Comment on this clonotype: Antigen specificity is unknown.

This CDR3 is 17 amino acids long. Germline V gives CDR1 SGHNT, CDR2 YYREEE (reference sequence). The V and J ends lost 0 bases and 9 bases, in that order; junction bases with no gene match: 10. DNA and RNA were both co-extracted from 20-30 mg of bulk tissue that had not been sorted. The input was 450 to 500 ng total RNA; TCR beta cDNA was made from it with a constant-region primer. ARM-PCR was slightly modified, and three nested multiplex PCR rounds with it gave rise to the TCR beta libraries. The opening two PCR rounds, 10 cycles each, paired TRBV1-TRBV30 forward primers with a C-beta reverse primer. TCRdb independently ran MiXCR on the multiplex PCR reads; one entry per CDR3 protein. The table shows 90,000 to 110,000 distinct CDR3 sequences, with about four fifths occurring only once. Points from the study as a whole: Appearing in all five tumor regions was true of only about 7.5-25% of top clones.

The rearrangement links TRBV5-4 to TRBJ2-1, with 12 bases fitting TRBD2. This sequence originates from a man in his forties with primary liver carcinoma and hepatitis B virus infection. The sequencing input was liver tumor tissue from sampling region 3. Documented subset: tumor region T3, left-lateral pole. CDR3 amino acids: CASSLGTSGKAYAEQFF. CDR3 sequence (DNA): TGTGCCAGCAGCTTGGGGACTAGCGGGAAGGCCTATGCTGAGCAGTTCTTC.